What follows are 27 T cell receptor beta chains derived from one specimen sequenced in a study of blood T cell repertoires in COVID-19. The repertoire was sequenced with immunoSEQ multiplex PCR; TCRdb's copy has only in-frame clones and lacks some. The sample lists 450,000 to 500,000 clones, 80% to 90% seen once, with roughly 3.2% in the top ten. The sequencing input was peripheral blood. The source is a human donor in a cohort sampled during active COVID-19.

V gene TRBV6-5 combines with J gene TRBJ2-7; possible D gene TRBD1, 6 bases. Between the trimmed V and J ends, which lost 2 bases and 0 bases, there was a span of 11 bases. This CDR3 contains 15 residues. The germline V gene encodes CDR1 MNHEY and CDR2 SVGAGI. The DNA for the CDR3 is TGTGCCAGCAGTTACACGAGGGGGAGCTCCTACGAGCAGTACTTC. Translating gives CASSYTRGSSYEQYF.

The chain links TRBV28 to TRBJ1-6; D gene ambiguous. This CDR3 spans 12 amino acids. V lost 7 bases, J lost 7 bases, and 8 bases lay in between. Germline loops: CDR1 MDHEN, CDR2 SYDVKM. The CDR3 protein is CASTPQNSPLHF. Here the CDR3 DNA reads TGTGCCAGCACCCCACAGAATTCACCCCTCCACTTT.

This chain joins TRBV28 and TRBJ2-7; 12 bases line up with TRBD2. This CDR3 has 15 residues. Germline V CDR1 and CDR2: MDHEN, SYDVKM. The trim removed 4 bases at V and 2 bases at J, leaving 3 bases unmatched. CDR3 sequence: CASSSLAGGAYEQYF. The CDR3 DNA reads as TGTGCCAGCAGTTCCCTAGCGGGGGGGGCCTACGAGCAGTACTTC.

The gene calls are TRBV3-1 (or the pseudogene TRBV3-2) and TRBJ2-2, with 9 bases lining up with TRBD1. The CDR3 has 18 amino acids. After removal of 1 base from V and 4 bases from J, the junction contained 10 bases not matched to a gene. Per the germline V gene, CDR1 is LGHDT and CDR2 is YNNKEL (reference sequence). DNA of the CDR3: TGTGCCAGCAGCCAAGTAGCCGGGACAGGGTCGGTCACCGGGGAGCTGTTTTTT. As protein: CASSQVAGTGSVTGELFF.

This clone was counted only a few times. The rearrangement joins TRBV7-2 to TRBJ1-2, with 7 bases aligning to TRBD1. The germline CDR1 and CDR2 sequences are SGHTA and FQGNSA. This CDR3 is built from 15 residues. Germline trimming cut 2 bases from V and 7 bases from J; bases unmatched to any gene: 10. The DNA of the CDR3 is TGTGCCAGCAGCTTACCGGCTGAGGGGGCGGTTGGCTACACCTTC. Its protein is CASSLPAEGAVGYTF.

The CDR3 loop is CAWSVTGVYNEQFF. DNA for the CDR3: TGTGCCTGGAGTGTAACGGGGGTGTACAATGAGCAGTTCTTC. The rearrangement joins TRBV30 to TRBJ2-1; weak D call: TRBD2 (6 bases). Between the trimmed V and J ends, which lost 0 bases and 4 bases, there was a span of 10 bases. The CDR3 length is 14 residues. CDR1 and CDR2 (germline): GTSNPN, SVGIG (reference sequence).

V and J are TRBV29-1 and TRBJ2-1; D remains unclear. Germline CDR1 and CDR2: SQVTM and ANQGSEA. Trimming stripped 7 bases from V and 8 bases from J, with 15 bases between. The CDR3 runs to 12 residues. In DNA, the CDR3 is TGCAGCGATAGAACGACTTTCCATGAGCAGTTCTTC. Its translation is CSDRTTFHEQFF.

CDR3 residues: CAISRDGSNQPQHF. The CDR3 DNA reads TGTGCCATCAGTAGAGACGGGAGCAATCAGCCCCAGCATTTT. The chain employs TRBV10-3 and TRBJ1-5; D is unresolved. V shed 5 bases and J shed 1 base, with 9 bases lying between them. This CDR3 spans 14 amino acids. Germline V gene data show CDR1 as ENHRY and CDR2 as SYGVKD.

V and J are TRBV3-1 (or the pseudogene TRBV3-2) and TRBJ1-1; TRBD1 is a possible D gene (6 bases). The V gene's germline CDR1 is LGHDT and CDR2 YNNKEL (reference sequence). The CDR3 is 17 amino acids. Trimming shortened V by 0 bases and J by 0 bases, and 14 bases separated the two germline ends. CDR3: CASSQDPPGELNTEAFF. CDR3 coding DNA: TGTGCCAGCAGCCAAGATCCACCAGGGGAGTTGAACACTGAAGCTTTCTTT.

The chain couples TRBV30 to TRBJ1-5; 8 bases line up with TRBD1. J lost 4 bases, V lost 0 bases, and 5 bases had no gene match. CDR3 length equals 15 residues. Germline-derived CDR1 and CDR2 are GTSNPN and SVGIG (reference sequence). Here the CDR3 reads CAWSVRNRGNQPQHF. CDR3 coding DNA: TGTGCCTGGAGTGTACGAAACAGGGGGAATCAGCCCCAGCATTTT.

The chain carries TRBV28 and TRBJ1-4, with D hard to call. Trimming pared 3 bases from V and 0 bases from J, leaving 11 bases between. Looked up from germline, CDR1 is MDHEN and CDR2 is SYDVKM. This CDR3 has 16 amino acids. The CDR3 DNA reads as TGTGCCAGCAGTTTTAGGAGGGTAGCAACTAATGAAAAACTGTTTTTT. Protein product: CASSFRRVATNEKLFF.

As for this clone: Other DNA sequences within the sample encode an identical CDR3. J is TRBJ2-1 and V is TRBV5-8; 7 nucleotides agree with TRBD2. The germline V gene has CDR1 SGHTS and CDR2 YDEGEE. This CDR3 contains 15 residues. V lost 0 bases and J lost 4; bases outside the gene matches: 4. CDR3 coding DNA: TGTGCCAGCAGCTTGGGGCTAGCGGCTTACAATGAGCAGTTCTTC. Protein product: CASSLGLAAYNEQFF.

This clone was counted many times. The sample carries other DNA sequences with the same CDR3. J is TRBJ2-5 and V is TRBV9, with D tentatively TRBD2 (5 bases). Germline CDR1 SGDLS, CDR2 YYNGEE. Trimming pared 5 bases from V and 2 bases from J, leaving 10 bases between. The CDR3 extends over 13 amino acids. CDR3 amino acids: CASSLSGQETQYF. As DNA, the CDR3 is TGTGCCAGCAGTCTCAGCGGACAAGAGACCCAGTACTTC.

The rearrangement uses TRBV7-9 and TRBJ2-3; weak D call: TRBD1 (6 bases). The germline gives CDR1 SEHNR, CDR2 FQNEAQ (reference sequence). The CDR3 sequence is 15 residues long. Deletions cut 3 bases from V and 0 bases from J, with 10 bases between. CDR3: CASSLGDISTDTQYF. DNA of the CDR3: TGTGCCAGCAGCTTGGGGGACATAAGCACAGATACGCAGTATTTT.

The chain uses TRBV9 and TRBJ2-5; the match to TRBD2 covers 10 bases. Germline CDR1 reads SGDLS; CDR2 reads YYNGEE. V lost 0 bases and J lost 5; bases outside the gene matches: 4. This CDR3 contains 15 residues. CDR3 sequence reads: CASSVGAGGRETQYF. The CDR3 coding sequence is TGTGCCAGCAGCGTAGGAGCGGGAGGGAGGGAGACCCAGTACTTC.

CDR3 protein: CASSLERQSGNTIYF. CDR3 coding DNA: TGTGCCAGCAGCCTGGAGCGGCAGTCTGGAAACACCATATATTTT. The gene calls are TRBV4-2 and TRBJ1-3; no clear D. Germline-derived CDR1 and CDR2 are LGHNA and YNFKEQ. Deletions cut 4 bases from V and 1 base from J, with 11 bases between. The CDR3 is 15 amino acids.

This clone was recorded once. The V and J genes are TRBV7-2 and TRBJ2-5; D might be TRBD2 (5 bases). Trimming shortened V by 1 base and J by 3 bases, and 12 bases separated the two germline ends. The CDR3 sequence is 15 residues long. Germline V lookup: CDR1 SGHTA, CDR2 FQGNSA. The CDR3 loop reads CASSLVGGGEETQYF. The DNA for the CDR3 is TGTGCCAGCAGCTTAGTAGGAGGAGGTGAAGAGACCCAGTACTTC.

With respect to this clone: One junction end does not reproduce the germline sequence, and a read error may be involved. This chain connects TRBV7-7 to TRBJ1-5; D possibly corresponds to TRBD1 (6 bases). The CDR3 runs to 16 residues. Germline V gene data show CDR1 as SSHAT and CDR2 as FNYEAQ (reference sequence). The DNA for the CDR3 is TGTGCTAGCATTGAGGGGCGAGGGGGTTTCAATCAGCCCCAGCATTTT. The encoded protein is CASIEGRGGFNQPQHF.

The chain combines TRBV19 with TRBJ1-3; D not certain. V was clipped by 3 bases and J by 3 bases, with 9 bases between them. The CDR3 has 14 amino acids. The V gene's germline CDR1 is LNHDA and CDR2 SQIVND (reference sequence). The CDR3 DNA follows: TGTGCCAGTAGTATTGACTATTATGGAAACACCATATATTTT. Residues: CASSIDYYGNTIYF.

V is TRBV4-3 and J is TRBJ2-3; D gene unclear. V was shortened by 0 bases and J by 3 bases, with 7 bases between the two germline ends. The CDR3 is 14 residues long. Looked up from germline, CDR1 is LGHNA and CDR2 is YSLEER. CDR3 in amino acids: CASSQEFGTDTQYF. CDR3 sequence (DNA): TGCGCCAGCAGCCAAGAATTCGGGACAGATACGCAGTATTTT.

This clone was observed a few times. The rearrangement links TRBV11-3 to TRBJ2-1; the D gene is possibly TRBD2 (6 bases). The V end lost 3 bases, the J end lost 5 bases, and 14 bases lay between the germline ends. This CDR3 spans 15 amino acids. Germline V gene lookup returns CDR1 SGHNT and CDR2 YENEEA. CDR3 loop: CASSFGGNKNNEQFF. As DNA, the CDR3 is TGTGCCAGCAGCTTTGGCGGGAACAAGAACAATGAGCAGTTCTTC.

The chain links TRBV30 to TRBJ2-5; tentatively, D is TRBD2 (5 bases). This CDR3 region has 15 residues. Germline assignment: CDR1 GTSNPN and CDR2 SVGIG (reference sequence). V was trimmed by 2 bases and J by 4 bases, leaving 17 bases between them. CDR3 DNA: TGTGCCTGGAGTAGAGGGAACGGAGTACCAGAGACCCAGTACTTC. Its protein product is CAWSRGNGVPETQYF.

CDR3 coding DNA: TGTGCCAGCAGGCAGGGGGTTGGCTATGGCTACACCTTC. Translated: CASRQGVGYGYTF. The V call is TRBV2, the J call TRBJ1-2; 7 bases are a match to TRBD1. CDR1 and CDR2 (germline): SNHLY, FYNNEI. The CDR3 is made up of 13 amino acids. The J segment lost 4 bases and the V segment lost 6 bases, leaving 5 bases of the junction unmatched.

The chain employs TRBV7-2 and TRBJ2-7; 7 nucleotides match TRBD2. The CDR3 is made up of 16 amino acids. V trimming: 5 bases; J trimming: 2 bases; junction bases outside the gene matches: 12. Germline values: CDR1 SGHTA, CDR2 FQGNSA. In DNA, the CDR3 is TGTGCCAGCAGCCTTATGGGGGGGACGGACCCCTACGAGCAGTACTTC. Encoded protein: CASSLMGGTDPYEQYF.

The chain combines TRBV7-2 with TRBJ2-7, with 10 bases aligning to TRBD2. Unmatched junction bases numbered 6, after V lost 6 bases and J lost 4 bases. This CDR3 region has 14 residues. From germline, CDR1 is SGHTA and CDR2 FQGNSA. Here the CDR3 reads CASSSSGRRYEQYF. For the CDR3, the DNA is TGTGCCAGCAGTTCTAGCGGGAGAAGGTACGAGCAGTACTTC.

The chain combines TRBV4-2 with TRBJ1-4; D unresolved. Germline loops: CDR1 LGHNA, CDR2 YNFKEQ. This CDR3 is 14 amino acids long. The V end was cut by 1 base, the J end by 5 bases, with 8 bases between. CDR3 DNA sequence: TGTGCCAGCAGCCAAGTCTCGCAGAATGAAAAACTGTTTTTT. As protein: CASSQVSQNEKLFF.

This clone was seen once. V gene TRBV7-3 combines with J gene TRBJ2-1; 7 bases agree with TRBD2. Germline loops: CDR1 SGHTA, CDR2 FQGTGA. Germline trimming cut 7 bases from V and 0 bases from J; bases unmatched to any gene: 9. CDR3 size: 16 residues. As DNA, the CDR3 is TGTGCCAGCACCCTAGGAGGCGGGAGCTCCTACAATGAGCAGTTCTTC. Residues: CASTLGGGSSYNEQFF.